A single T cell receptor (beta chain) is shown here with its context. Each TCR library used around 500 ng of total RNA and a linear amplification protocol. Each CDR3 protein gets one entry after TCRdb re-called the reads with MiXCR. The sample has approximately 180,000 distinct CDR3 sequences, over 60% seen once; the top ten hold approximately 2.5%. The V end lost 2 bases, the J end lost 2 bases, and 10 bases lay between the germline ends. The CDR3 loop spans 14 amino acids. Germline values: CDR1 MNHEY, CDR2 SVGAGI. The source of the sample is a study of healthy donors' naive CD4 and CD8 T cells. The chain links TRBV6-5 to TRBJ2-7; D ambiguous. Sample: naive CD4+ and CD8+ T cells sorted from blood, pooled from several donors. This clonotype was sampled from a pool of human donors in good health; the sample pools cells from several healthy donors. The CDR3: CASSYNRAAYEQYF. The CDR3 nucleotides are TGTGCCAGCAGTTACAACCGTGCGGCCTACGAGCAGTACTTC.